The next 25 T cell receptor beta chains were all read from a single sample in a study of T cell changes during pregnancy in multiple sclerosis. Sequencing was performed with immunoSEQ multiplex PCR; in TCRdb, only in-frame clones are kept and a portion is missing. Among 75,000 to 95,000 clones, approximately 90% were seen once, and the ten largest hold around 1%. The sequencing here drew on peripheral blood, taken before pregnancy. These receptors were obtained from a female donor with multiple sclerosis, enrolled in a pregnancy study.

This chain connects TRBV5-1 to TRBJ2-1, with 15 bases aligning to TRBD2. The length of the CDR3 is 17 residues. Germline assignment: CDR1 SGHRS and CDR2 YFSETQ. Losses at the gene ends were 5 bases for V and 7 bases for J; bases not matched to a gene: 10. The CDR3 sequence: CASSPFGTSGGRNEQFF. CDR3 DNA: TGCGCCAGCAGTCCCTTCGGGACTAGCGGGGGGCGGAATGAGCAGTTCTTC.

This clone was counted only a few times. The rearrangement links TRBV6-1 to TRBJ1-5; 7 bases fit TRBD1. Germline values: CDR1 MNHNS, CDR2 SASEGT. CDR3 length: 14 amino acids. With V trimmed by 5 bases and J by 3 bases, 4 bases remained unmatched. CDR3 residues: CASSFTGANQPQHF. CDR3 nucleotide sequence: TGTGCCAGCAGTTTTACAGGGGCCAATCAGCCCCAGCATTTT.

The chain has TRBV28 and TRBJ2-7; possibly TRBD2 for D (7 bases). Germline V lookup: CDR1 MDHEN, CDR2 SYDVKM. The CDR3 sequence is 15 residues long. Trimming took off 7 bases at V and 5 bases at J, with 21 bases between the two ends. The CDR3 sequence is CASTQGGGNIHEQYF. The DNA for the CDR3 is TGTGCCAGCACTCAAGGGGGGGGGAATATCCACGAGCAGTACTTC.

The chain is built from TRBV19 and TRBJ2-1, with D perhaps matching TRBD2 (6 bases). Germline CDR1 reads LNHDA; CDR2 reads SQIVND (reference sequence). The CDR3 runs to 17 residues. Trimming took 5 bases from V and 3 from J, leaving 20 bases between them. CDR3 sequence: CASSSQVRERVYNEQFF. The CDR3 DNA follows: TGTGCCAGTAGTTCACAGGTGCGGGAACGGGTCTACAATGAGCAGTTCTTC. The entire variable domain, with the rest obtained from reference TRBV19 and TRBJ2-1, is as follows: DGGITQSPKYLFRKEGQNVTLSCEQNLNHDAMYWYRQDPGQGLRLIYYSQIVNDFQKGDIAEGYSVSREKKESFPLTVTSAQKNPTAFYLCASSSQVRERVYNEQFFGPGTRLTVL.

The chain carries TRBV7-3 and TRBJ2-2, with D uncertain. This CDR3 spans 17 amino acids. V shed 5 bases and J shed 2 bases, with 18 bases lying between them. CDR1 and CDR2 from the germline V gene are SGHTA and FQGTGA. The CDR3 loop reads CASSALNLGVNTGELFF. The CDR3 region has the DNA TGTGCCAGCAGCGCTCTCAACCTGGGCGTTAACACCGGGGAGCTGTTTTTT.

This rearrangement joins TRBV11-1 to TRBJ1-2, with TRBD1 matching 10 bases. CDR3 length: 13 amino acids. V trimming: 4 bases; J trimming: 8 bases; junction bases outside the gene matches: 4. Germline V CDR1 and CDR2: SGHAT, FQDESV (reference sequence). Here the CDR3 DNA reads TGTGCCAGCAGCTCAGACAGGGGGCAAGGCTACACCTTC. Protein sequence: CASSSDRGQGYTF.

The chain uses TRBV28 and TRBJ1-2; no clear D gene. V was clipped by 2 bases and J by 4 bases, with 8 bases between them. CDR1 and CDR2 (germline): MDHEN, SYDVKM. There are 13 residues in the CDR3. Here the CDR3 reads CASSLGQIYGYTF. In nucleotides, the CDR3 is TGTGCCAGCAGTTTAGGGCAGATCTATGGCTACACCTTC.

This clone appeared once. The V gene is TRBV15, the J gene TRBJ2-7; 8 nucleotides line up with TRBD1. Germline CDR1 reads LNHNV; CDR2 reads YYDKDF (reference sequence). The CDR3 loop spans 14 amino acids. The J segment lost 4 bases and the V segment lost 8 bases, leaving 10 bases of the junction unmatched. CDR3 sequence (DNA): TGTGCCACCTCCCACCGGGACAGGCCTTACGAGCAGTACTTC. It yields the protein CATSHRDRPYEQYF.

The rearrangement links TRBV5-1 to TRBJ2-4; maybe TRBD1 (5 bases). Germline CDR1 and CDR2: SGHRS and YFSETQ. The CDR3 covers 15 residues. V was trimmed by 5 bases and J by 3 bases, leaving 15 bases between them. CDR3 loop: CASSVEGQGKNIQYF. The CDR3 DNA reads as TGCGCCAGCAGTGTAGAAGGCCAGGGCAAAAACATTCAGTACTTC.

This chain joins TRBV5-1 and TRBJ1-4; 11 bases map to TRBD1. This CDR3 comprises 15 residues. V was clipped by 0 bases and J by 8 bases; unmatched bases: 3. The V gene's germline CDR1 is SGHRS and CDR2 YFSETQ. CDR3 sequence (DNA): TGCGCCAGCAGCTTGGTGGGACAGGGGGTGGAAAAACTGTTTTTT. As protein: CASSLVGQGVEKLFF.

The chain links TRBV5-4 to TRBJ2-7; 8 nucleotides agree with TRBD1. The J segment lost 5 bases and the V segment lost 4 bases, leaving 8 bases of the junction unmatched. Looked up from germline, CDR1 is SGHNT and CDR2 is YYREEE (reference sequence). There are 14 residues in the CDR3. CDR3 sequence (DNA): TGTGCCAGCAGCACAAGGACAGGGATCCACGAGCAGTACTTC. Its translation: CASSTRTGIHEQYF.

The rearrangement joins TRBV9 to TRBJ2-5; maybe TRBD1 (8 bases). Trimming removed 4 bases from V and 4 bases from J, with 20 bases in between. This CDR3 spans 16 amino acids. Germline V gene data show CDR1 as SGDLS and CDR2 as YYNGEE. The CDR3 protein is CASSPTGGGLGETQYF. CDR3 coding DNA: TGTGCCAGCAGCCCTACAGGGGGGGGCCTGGGAGAGACCCAGTACTTC.

CDR3 bases: TGCGCCAGCAGCTGGGGGCAGGGGGACGGCGGGGAGCTGTTTTTT. This codes for CASSWGQGDGGELFF. V gene TRBV5-1 combines with J gene TRBJ2-2, with TRBD1 identical over 7 bases. CDR1 SGHRS and CDR2 YFSETQ come from the germline V gene. This CDR3 is 15 amino acids long. V trimming: 3 bases; J trimming: 7 bases; junction bases outside the gene matches: 9.

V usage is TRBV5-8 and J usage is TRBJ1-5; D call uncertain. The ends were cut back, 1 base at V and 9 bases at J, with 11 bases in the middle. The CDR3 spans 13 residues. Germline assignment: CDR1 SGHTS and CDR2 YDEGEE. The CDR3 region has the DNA TGTGCCAGCAGCTTGAAGTCCTCGGTGCCCCAGCATTTT. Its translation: CASSLKSSVPQHF.

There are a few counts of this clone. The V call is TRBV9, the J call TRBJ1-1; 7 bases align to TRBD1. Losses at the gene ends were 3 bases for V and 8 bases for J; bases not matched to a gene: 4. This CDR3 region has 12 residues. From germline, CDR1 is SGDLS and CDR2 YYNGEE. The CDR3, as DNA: TGTGCCAGCAGCGCCATGGGACAGGAAGCTTTCTTT. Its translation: CASSAMGQEAFF.

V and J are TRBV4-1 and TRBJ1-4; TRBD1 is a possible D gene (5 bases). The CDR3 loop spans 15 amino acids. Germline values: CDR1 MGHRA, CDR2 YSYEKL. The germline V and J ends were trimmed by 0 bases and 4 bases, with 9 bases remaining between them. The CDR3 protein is CASSQEYRNNEKLFF. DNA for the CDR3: TGCGCCAGCAGCCAAGAATACAGGAATAATGAAAAACTGTTTTTT.

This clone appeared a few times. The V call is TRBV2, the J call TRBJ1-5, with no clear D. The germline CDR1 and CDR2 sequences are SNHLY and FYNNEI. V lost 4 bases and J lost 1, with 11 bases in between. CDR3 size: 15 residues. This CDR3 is CASSGGEWSNQPQHF. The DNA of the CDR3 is TGTGCCAGCAGTGGAGGAGAGTGGAGCAATCAGCCCCAGCATTTT.

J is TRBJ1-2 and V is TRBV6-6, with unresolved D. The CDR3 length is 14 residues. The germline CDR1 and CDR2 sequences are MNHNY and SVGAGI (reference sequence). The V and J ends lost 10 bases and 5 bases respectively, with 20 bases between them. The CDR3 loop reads CATLSERESYGYTF. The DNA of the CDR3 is TGTGCCACCCTCTCCGAAAGAGAATCTTATGGCTACACCTTC.

DNA of the CDR3: TGTGCCAGCGGGAAGGGAGGGGATGAAAAACTGTTTTTT. It is translated as CASGKGGDEKLFF. The chain couples TRBV2 to TRBJ1-4; TRBD1 might be the D (5 bases). The V end lost 8 bases, the J end lost 6 bases, and 13 bases lay between the germline ends. The CDR3 is made up of 13 amino acids. Germline CDR1 and CDR2: SNHLY and FYNNEI.

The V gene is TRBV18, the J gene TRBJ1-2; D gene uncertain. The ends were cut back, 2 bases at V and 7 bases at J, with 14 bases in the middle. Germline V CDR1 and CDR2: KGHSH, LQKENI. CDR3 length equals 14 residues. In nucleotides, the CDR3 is TGTGCCAGCTCACCAGAGACACTGATCGGTGGCTACACCTTC. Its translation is CASSPETLIGGYTF.

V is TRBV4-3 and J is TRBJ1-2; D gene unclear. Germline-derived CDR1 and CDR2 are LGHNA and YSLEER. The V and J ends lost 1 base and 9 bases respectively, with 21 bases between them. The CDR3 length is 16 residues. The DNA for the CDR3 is TGCGCCAGCAGCCAAGGGGGAGTAGGACTGGAAGATAGCTACACCTTC. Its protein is CASSQGGVGLEDSYTF.

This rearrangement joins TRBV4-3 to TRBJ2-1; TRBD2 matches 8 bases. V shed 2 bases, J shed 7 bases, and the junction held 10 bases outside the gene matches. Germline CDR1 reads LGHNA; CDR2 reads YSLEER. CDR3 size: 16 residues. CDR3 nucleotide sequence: TGCGCCAGCAGCCAAAACCCCACGGGGGGGATTAATGAGCAGTTCTTC. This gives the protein CASSQNPTGGINEQFF.

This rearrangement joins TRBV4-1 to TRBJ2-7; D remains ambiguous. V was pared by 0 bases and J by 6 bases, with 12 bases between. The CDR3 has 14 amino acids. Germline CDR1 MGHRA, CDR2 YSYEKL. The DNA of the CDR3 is TGCGCCAGCAGCCAAGAGCCAGGATACGGCGAGCAGTACTTC. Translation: CASSQEPGYGEQYF.

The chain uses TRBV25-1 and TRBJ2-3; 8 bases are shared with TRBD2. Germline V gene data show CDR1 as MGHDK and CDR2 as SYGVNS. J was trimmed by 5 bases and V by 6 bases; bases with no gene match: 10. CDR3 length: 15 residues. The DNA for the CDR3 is TGTGCCAGCAGCCACACAGCGGGAGCGGTAGATACGCAGTATTTT. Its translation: CASSHTAGAVDTQYF. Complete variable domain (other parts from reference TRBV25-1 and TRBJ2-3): EADIYQTPRYLVIGTGKKITLECSQTMGHDKMYWYQQDPGMELHLIHYSYGVNSTEKGDLSSESTVSRIRTEHFPLTLESARPSHTSQYLCASSHTAGAVDTQYFGPGTRLTVL.

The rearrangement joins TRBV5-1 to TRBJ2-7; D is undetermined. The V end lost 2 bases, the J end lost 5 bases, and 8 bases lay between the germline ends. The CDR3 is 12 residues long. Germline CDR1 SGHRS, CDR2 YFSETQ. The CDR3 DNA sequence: TGCGCCAGCAGCTTCTACGGAGACGAGCAGTACTTC. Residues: CASSFYGDEQYF. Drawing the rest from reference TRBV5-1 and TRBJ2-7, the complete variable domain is KAGVTQTPRYLIKTRGQQVTLSCSPISGHRSVSWYQQTPGQGLQFLFEYFSETQRNKGNFPGRFSGRQFSNSRSEMNVSTLELGDSALYLCASSFYGDEQYFGPGTRLTVT.